Listed here is a single TCR beta chain. The antigen remains unidentified. Sequenced by immunoSEQ multiplex PCR; TCRdb stores in-frame clones only, minus some. The profile shows about 1.9 million clones, 90% to 95% of them singletons. CD8 cells classed as naive were CD45RO-negative and positively selected for CCR7, excluding terminally differentiated effector memory CD45RA+ cells. This sample is part of a study of shared clonotypes between healthy human individuals. In the study overall: The study drew on a couple of women and three men aged 18 to 49 as donors. Findings and caveats of the study: Clonotypes shared by all four donors outscored non-shared clonotypes in generation probability.

Germline V lookup: CDR1 SGDLS, CDR2 YYNGEE. V lost 0 bases and J lost 0, with 12 bases in between. The CDR3 consists of 16 residues. This receptor was identified in a man aged 18 to 29 in good health. Some clones in this sample may be carry-over from other donors' samples. The rearrangement uses TRBV9 and TRBJ1-2, with D possibly being TRBD1 (5 bases). The sample was naive CD8+ T cells from PBMCs. CDR3 protein: CASSVALRQPNYGYTF. Written as DNA, the CDR3 is TGTGCCAGCAGCGTAGCTCTTCGACAGCCTAACTATGGCTACACCTTC.